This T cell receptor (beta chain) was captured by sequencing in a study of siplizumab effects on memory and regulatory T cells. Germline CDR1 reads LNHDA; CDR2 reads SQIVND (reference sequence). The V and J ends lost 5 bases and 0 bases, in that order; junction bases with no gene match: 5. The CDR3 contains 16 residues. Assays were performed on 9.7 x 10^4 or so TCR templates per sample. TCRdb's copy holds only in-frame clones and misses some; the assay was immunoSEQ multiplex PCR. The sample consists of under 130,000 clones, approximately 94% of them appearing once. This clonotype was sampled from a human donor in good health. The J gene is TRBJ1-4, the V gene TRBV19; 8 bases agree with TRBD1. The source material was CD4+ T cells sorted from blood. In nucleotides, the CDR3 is TGTGCCAGTAGTGACAGGGGCATTGCAACTAATGAAAAACTGTTTTTT. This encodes CASSDRGIATNEKLFF.